This is a list of T cell receptor beta chains from one sample in a study of T cells in Graves' hyperthyroidism and ophthalmopathy. MiXCR, applied by TCRdb to the multiplex PCR reads, yields one record per CDR3 protein. This table holds about 500,000 distinct CDR3 sequences, more than 15% found once. The sequenced sample was blood. The receptors stem from a woman in her twenties or thirties with Graves' ophthalmopathy. CDR3s include the opening cysteine and the closing phenylalanine or tryptophan. The D gene is left open where the match is weak. Where a row states a size, it is once, few, many or the class of an expanded clone; other rows omit it.

v_call clone_size d_call cdr3_aa
TRBV18 many . CASSAWGSNQPQHF
TRBV27 many TRBD1 CASSPGRGTGAKETQYF
TRBV11-2 . . CASSLDLEFGRASDTEAFF
TRBV4-3 . TRBD2 CASSLSSTSANTGELFF
TRBV6-5 . . CASSYFGGKTQYF
TRBV28 many . CASSLSGSVYEQYF
TRBV12-3/TRBV12-4 many . CASSQNTEAFF
TRBV6-1 many . CASSQRWTPRGAFF
TRBV6-1 few TRBD1 CASSALQGATTEAFF
TRBV5-6 many . CASSLVGGGPEQYF
TRBV19 . . CASSIGGVSYEQYF
TRBV2 . . CASSAAYERYF
TRBV2 many TRBD1 CASVAQGAVHYGYTF
TRBV18 few TRBD2 CASSPPLGEIAGDTQYF
TRBV11-1 many . CASSLNSGANVLTF
TRBV20-1 many TRBD1 CSALIPGTVDNEQFF
TRBV19 few . CASRSQGSGSNQPQHF
TRBV20-1 many TRBD2 CSARLAGGSSYEQYF
TRBV11-2 many TRBD2 CASSLVSGSTYEQYF
TRBV6-1 few . CASNQETQYF
TRBV6-1 many . CASTSGGGWAEAFF
TRBV11-2 few . CASSLGERGNVSSYEQYF
TRBV6-5 . . CASSYSRVFYGYTF
TRBV15 few TRBD1 CATDREISYNEQFF
TRBV6-1 few . CASSEFVETTLNEKLFF
TRBV5-5 few . CASSPPSRASYEQYF
TRBV12-3/TRBV12-4 many . CASSPNLLTGEKLFF
TRBV30 many TRBD2 CAWSDLAGVGDEQFF
TRBV6-2/TRBV6-3 many TRBD2 CASSFTGLAGATDTQYF
TRBV10-3 few . CAISVQASTDTQYF
TRBV4-3 . TRBD2 CASSQDLSTAGERNTQYF
TRBV5-1 many TRBD2 CASTSSWTSGSFPHSEQFF
TRBV4-2 . . CASSQQYRLRAGNSYNEQFF
TRBV30 few . CAWNWGGGDQPQHF
TRBV6-1 many . CASRPTLSGYNEQFF
TRBV20-1 many TRBD1 CSAGQVDEQFF
TRBV28 many . CASSSPEQFF
TRBV27 many . CASSPPGGYRGYTF
TRBV7-3 . . CASSAAGVSEAFF
TRBV9 few . CASSPVGGNYGYTF
TRBV7-9 many . CASSLRQGSGYEQYF
TRBV19 . . CASTNLGTIYGYTF
TRBV6-5 . . CASSSSMDLYNEQFF
TRBV24-1 many . CATSDPGQGGSEQFF
TRBV4-3 few TRBD2 CASSQTSGISTDTQYF
TRBV7-9 . . CASSLQGQGMTEAFF